This TCR beta chain appears in the sequencing data of a study of PD-1 blockade in classical Hodgkin lymphoma. Study-level points and caveats: Relative to healthy donors, newly diagnosed patients reportedly had lower baseline TCR diversity, which was reported as lower still in relapsed/refractory patients. Before treatment, complete responders showed about the same diversity as newly diagnosed patients.

Measured with immunoSEQ multiplex PCR; TCRdb has only the in-frame clones, and not every one. The sample holds approximately 99,000 clones, roughly 80% seen once. Relapses following autologous stem cell transplantation were seen in all patients, with brentuximab vedotin exposure varying. The V gene's germline CDR1 is SNHLY and CDR2 FYNNEI. This CDR3 comprises 15 residues. V lost 6 bases, J lost 2 bases, and 17 bases lay in between. On this clone itself: Its antigen is still unknown.

Sequencing was performed on peripheral blood mononuclear cells (PBMCs), taken before the second cycle of nivolumab. The origin of this receptor is a human donor with classical Hodgkin lymphoma. The V and J genes are TRBV2 and TRBJ2-7, with D hard to call. The CDR3 is CASSDSDGVTYEQYF. The CDR3 nucleotides are TGTGCCAGCAGCGACTCGGATGGGGTTACCTACGAGCAGTACTTC.